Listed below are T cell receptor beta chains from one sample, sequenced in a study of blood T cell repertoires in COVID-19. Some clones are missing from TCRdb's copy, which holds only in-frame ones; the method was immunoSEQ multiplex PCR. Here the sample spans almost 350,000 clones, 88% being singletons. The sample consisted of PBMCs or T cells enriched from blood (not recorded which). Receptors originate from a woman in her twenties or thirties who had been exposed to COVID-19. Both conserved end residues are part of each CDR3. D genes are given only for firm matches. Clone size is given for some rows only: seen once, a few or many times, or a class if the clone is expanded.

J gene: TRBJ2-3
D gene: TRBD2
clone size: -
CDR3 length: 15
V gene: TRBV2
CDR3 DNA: TGTGCCAGCAGTGCGGAGCTAGCGGGCACAGATACGCAGTATTTT
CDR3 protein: CASSAELAGTDTQYF

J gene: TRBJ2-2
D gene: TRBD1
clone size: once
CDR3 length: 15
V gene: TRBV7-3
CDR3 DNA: TGTGCCAGCAGCTACGGACAGGGGGAAACCGGGGAGCTGTTTTTT
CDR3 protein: CASSYGQGETGELFF

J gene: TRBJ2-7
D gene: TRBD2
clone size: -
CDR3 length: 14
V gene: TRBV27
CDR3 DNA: TGTGCCAGCAGTTTAGGGGGACTAGCGAACGAGCAGTACTTC
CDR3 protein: CASSLGGLANEQYF

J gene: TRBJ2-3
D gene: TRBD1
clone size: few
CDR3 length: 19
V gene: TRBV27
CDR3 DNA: TGTGCCAGCTACGGGACAGGACACCCAATCCCCCTTAGCACAGATACGCAGTATTTT
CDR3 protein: CASYGTGHPIPLSTDTQYF

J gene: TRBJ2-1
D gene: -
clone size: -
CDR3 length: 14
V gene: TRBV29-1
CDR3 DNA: TGCAGCGTTGTCACGGGAGCTTCTGTGAATGAGCAGTTCTTC
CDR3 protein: CSVVTGASVNEQFF

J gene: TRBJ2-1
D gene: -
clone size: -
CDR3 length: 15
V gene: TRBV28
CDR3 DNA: TGTGCCAGCAGCCAATGGGACTCCTCCTACAATGAGCAGTTCTTC
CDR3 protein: CASSQWDSSYNEQFF

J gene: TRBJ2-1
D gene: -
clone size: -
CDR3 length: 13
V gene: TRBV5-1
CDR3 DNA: TGCGCCAGCAGCTTGGTTGTTAACAATGAGCAGTTCTTC
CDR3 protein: CASSLVVNNEQFF

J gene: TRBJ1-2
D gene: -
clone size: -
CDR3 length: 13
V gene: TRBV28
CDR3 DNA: TGTGCCAGCAGTCCGGCGGCGGCCTATGGCTACACCTTC
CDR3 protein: CASSPAAAYGYTF

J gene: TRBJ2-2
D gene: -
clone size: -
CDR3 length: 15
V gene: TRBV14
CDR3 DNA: TGTGCCAGCAGCCTCTCAGGGGCTAACACCGGGGAGCTGTTTTTT
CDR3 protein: CASSLSGANTGELFF

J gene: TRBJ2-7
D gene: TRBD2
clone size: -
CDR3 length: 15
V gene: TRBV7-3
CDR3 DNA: TGTGCCAGCAGCTTATCTAGCGGGGGATCCTACGAGCAGTACTTC
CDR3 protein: CASSLSSGGSYEQYF

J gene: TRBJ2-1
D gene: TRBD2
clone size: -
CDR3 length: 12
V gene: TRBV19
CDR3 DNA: TGTGCCAGTACAGGACTAGTAGATGAGCAGTTCTTC
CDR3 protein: CASTGLVDEQFF

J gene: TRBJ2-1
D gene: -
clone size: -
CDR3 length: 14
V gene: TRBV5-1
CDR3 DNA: TGCGCCAGCAGCTTGGACCGGGGCTACAATGAGCAGTTCTTC
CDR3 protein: CASSLDRGYNEQFF

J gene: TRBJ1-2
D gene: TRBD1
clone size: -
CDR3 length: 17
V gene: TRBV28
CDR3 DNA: TGTGCCAGCAGTCAGACAGGGGGCCTGGGCTATAGCTATGGCTACACCTTC
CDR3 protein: CASSQTGGLGYSYGYTF

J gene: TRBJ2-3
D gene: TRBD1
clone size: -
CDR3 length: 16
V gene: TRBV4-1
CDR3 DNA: TGCGCCAGCAGCCGGATGACGGGACAGAACACAGATACGCAGTATTTT
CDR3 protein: CASSRMTGQNTDTQYF

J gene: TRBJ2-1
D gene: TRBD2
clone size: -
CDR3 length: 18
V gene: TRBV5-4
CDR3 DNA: TGTGCCAGCAGCCCCAGGACTAGCGGGAGTTTAGGTAACAATGAGCAGTTCTTC
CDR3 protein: CASSPRTSGSLGNNEQFF

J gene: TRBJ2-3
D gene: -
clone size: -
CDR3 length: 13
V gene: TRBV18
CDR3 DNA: TGTGCCAGCACCACAAGTAGCACAGATACGCAGTATTTT
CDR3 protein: CASTTSSTDTQYF

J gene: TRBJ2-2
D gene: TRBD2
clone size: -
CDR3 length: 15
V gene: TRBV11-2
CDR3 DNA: TGTGCCAGCAGCTTAGGGACTAGGAACACCGGGGAGCTGTTTTTT
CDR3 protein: CASSLGTRNTGELFF

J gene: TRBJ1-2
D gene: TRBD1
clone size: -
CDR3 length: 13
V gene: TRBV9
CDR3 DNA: TGTGCCAGCAGCAAACCGACAGGGTTCGGCTACACCTTC
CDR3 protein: CASSKPTGFGYTF

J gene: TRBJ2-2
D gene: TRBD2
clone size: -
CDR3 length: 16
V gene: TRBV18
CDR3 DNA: TGTGCCAGCTCACCAACTAGCGTTACGAACACCGGGGAGCTGTTTTTT
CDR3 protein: CASSPTSVTNTGELFF

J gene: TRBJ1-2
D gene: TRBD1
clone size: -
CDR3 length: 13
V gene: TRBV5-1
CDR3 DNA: TGCGCCAGCAGCCCTACAGGGGGCAACGGCTACACCTTC
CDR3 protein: CASSPTGGNGYTF

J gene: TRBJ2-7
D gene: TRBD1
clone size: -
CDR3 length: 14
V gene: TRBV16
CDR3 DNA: TGTGCCAGCAGCTCAAGGACAGGGAACTACGAGCAGTACTTC
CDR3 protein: CASSSRTGNYEQYF

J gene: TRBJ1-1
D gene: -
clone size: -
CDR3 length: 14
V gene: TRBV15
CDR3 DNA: TGTGCCACCAGCAGAGATGGGGCGGTATCTGAAGCTTTCTTT
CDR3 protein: CATSRDGAVSEAFF

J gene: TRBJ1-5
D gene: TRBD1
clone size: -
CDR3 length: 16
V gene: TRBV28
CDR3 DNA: TGTGCCAGCAGTGTACCTTCCGGGACAGCGGGCCAGCCCCAGCATTTT
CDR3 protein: CASSVPSGTAGQPQHF

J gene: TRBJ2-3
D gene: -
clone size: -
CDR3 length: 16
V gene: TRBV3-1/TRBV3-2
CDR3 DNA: TGTGCCAGCAGCGAGGCCCCCGGGACATATTTGGATACGCAGTATTTT
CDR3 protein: CASSEAPGTYLDTQYF

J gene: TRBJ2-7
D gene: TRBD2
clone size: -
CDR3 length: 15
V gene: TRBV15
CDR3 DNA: TGTGCCACCAGCCTCCTAGCGGGAGACCACTACGAGCAGTACTTC
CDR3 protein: CATSLLAGDHYEQYF

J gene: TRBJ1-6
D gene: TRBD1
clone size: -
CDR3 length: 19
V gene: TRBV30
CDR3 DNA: TGTGCCTGGAGCTCGGGTGTAGGCAGGGGGAGCTCCTATAATTCACCCCTCCACTTT
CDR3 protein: CAWSSGVGRGSSYNSPLHF

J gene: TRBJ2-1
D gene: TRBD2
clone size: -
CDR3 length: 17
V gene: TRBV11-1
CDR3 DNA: TGTGCCAGCAGCATAGCTACGGGACTAGCGGGAGTGAATGAGCAGTTCTTC
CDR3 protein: CASSIATGLAGVNEQFF

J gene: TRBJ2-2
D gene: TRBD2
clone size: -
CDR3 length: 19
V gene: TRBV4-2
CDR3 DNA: TGTGCCAGCAGCCAACAGACTAGCGGGAGTAGTTCGGTCGACGGGGAGCTGTTTTTT
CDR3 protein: CASSQQTSGSSSVDGELFF

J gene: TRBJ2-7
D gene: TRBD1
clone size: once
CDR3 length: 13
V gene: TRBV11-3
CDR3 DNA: TGTGCCAGCAGCGGACAGGGAGGCACCGAGCAGTACTTC
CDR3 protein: CASSGQGGTEQYF

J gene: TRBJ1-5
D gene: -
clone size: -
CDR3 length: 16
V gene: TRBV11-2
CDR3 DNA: TGTGCCAGCAGCTTAAGGGTAGGGAGGGTCAATCAGCCCCAGCATTTT
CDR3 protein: CASSLRVGRVNQPQHF

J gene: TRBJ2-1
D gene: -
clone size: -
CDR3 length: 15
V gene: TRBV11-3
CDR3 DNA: TGTGCCAGCAGCTTTATTAACAGAAGAGAGAATGAGCAGTTCTTC
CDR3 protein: CASSFINRRENEQFF

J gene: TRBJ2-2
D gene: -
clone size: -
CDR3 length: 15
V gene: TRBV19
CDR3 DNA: TGTGCCAGTACCCCCCAGGGGTGGAACACCGGGGAGCTGTTTTTT
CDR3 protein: CASTPQGWNTGELFF